These T cell receptor beta chains were read from a single sample in a study of blood T cell repertoires in COVID-19. Using immunoSEQ multiplex PCR, the repertoire was profiled, and TCRdb retains in-frame clones only, with some absent. This table has 120,000 to 150,000 clones, around three quarters appearing once. The specimen was peripheral blood. These receptors were taken from a man aged 45 to 65 with acute or convalescent COVID-19. The CDR3 runs from the conserved cysteine through the conserved F or W. D genes are given only for firm matches. Clone size is not always given. Where it is, it says once, few, many or a class for expanded clones.

j_call	clone_size	v_call	d_call	cdr3_nt	cdr3_aa
TRBJ1-6	.	TRBV13	.	TGTGCCAGCAGCTGGTCCCACGGGTTGGGTAATTCACCCCTCCACTTT	CASSWSHGLGNSPLHF
TRBJ2-5	few	TRBV11-2	.	TGTGCCAGCGGGGTCCGGAGGCAAGAGACCCAGTACTTC	CASGVRRQETQYF
TRBJ2-3	.	TRBV5-1	TRBD2	TGCGCCAGCAGCTTGGGACTAGCGGATACGCAGTATTTT	CASSLGLADTQYF
TRBJ2-5	.	TRBV9	TRBD2	TGTGCCAGCAGCTCGACTAGCGTACAAGAGACCCAGTACTTC	CASSSTSVQETQYF
TRBJ1-2	few	TRBV5-6	.	TGTGCCAGCAGCTTAATAAGGACCGCCCGGGGGGGCTACACCTTC	CASSLIRTARGGYTF
TRBJ2-1	.	TRBV7-9	.	TGTGCCAGCAGCTTTGCGGGGGCTAGGGATGAGCAGTTCTTC	CASSFAGARDEQFF
TRBJ1-3	.	TRBV3-1/TRBV3-2	.	TGTGCCAGCAGCACTGCGCTCGACGGGAGTGGAAACACCATATATTTT	CASSTALDGSGNTIYF
TRBJ1-3	.	TRBV5-1	TRBD1	TGCGCCAGCAGTTCCGGGACAGATGGAAACACCATATATTTT	CASSSGTDGNTIYF
TRBJ2-5	.	TRBV9	TRBD1	TGTGCCAGCAGCGTACGGAACAGGGGTGATGAGACCCAGTACTTC	CASSVRNRGDETQYF
TRBJ1-5	.	TRBV6-5	.	TGTGCCAGCAGTTACGGGGGCTACGGCAATCAGCCCCAGCATTTT	CASSYGGYGNQPQHF
TRBJ2-1	.	TRBV5-6	TRBD1	TGTGCCAGCAGCTTAGGACAGGGCAGCAACAATGAGCAGTTCTTC	CASSLGQGSNNEQFF
TRBJ2-3	once	TRBV19	TRBD2	TGTGCCAGTAGTTTAAGCGGGGGGCAAGCAGATACGCAGTATTTT	CASSLSGGQADTQYF
TRBJ1-1	.	TRBV6-6	.	TGTGCCAGCAGTACCAGGGTGAACACTGAAGCTTTCTTT	CASSTRVNTEAFF
TRBJ1-6	.	TRBV10-1	TRBD1	TGCGCCAGCAGTGAGAACCCAGGGGGAATTTCACCCCTCCACTTT	CASSENPGGISPLHF
TRBJ1-1	.	TRBV5-1	TRBD1	TGCGCCAGCAGCCCTCAGGGGGGGAACACTGAAGCTTTCTTT	CASSPQGGNTEAFF
TRBJ1-2	.	TRBV19	.	TGTGCCAGTAGTATGGGCCACGGTAACTATGGCTACACCTTC	CASSMGHGNYGYTF
TRBJ2-5	.	TRBV27	TRBD1	TGTGCCAGCAGTCGGACAGGCCAAGAGACCCAGTACTTC	CASSRTGQETQYF
TRBJ2-2	few	TRBV25-1	.	TGTGCCAGCAGTAAACCGGGGAACACCGGGGAGCTGTTTTTT	CASSKPGNTGELFF
TRBJ2-7	.	TRBV15	.	TGTGCCACCAGCCATCGGACGACAGCCTACGAGCAGTACTTC	CATSHRTTAYEQYF
TRBJ2-3	many	TRBV11-3	TRBD2	TGTGCCAGCAGTCCGGGACTAGCGACAGATACGCAGTATTTT	CASSPGLATDTQYF
TRBJ2-2	.	TRBV24-1	.	TGTGCCACCAGTAGCCCCAACACCGGGGAGCTGTTTTTT	CATSSPNTGELFF
TRBJ1-2	.	TRBV10-3	TRBD1	TGTGCCATCAGGGGGGACAGGGGACCGGGCTATGGCTACACCTTC	CAIRGDRGPGYGYTF
TRBJ1-2	.	TRBV7-9	TRBD1	TGTGCCAGCAGCTCAGGACAGGTAGCTAACTATGGCTACACCTTC	CASSSGQVANYGYTF
TRBJ1-2	.	TRBV5-1	TRBD1	TGCGCCAGCAGCCAGACAGGGGCCAGCTATGGCTACACCTTC	CASSQTGASYGYTF
TRBJ1-6	.	TRBV3-1/TRBV3-2	TRBD1	TGTGCCAGCAGCCTGACAGGGGAGTTTTTCGCGGGTAATTCACCCCTCCACTTT	CASSLTGEFFAGNSPLHF
TRBJ2-4	.	TRBV30	TRBD1	TGTGCCTGGAGTGTATTGCGGGACAGGGATGACATTCAGTACTTC	CAWSVLRDRDDIQYF
TRBJ1-5	.	TRBV19	.	TGTGCCAGTAGGAGAGGAATCAATCAGCCCCAGCATTTT	CASRRGINQPQHF
TRBJ1-1	.	TRBV7-9	.	TGTGCCAGCAGCTTCCCCGGGGGCGGGGGGGATAAGAGAACTGAAGCTTTCTTT	CASSFPGGGGDKRTEAFF
TRBJ2-1	.	TRBV29-1	TRBD2	TGCAGCGTTCCACCCAGGACTAGATACAATGAGCAGTTCTTC	CSVPPRTRYNEQFF
TRBJ1-1	.	TRBV27	TRBD1	TGTGCCAGCAGTTTAACAGGGGGCTTAAGGAACACTGAAGCTTTCTTT	CASSLTGGLRNTEAFF
TRBJ2-3	.	TRBV19	TRBD2	TGTGCCAGTAGGAATACCGGGGGGGCGGCAGATACGCAGTATTTT	CASRNTGGAADTQYF
TRBJ2-3	.	TRBV12-5	TRBD2	TGTGCTAGTGGTTTGGTATTAGGGACTAGCGGGGGGGCAAAAGATACGCAGTATTTT	CASGLVLGTSGGAKDTQYF
TRBJ1-5	.	TRBV29-1	TRBD1	TGCAGCGTTGAATTAGGACAGGGCCAGCCCCAGCATTTT	CSVELGQGQPQHF
TRBJ1-6	.	TRBV28	.	TGTGCCAGCAGTTTTACAGATAGCTCCTATAATTCACCCCTCCACTTT	CASSFTDSSYNSPLHF
TRBJ1-1	.	TRBV6-2/TRBV6-3	.	TGTGCCAGCAGTCTTTTCGACACTGAAGCTTTCTTT	CASSLFDTEAFF
TRBJ2-4	.	TRBV9	TRBD2	TGTGCCAGCAGCCCCGGGACTAGCGGGGGGATTCAGTACTTC	CASSPGTSGGIQYF
TRBJ1-2	.	TRBV19	.	TGTGCCAGTAGTATAGATCTAGGCGGTCGGGGCTACACCTTC	CASSIDLGGRGYTF
TRBJ1-6	.	TRBV9	.	TGTGCCAGCAAACCGGGACGGGGGGATTCACCCCTCCACTTT	CASKPGRGDSPLHF
TRBJ2-3	.	TRBV6-1	.	TGTGCCAGCAGTGAAGTTGCCCCACTCCCGGATACGCAGTATTTT	CASSEVAPLPDTQYF
TRBJ1-2	.	TRBV12-3/TRBV12-4	.	TGTGCCAGCAGTTTCAACGGGGACTATGGCTACACCTTC	CASSFNGDYGYTF
TRBJ1-6	.	TRBV19	.	TGTGCCAGTAGTGTCGGGGGTTCGTCACCCCTCCACTTT	CASSVGGSSPLHF
TRBJ1-2	.	TRBV5-3	TRBD1	TGTGCCAGAAGCCGTGGACAGGGGTTGGGGGCTTATGGCTACACCTTC	CARSRGQGLGAYGYTF
TRBJ1-2	.	TRBV27	TRBD1	TGTGCCAGCAGTATAGCCGGGACAGGGGAGAAATATGGCTACACCTTC	CASSIAGTGEKYGYTF
TRBJ2-1	.	TRBV9	TRBD2	TGTGCCAGCAGCCCGAGCCCGGGACTACACTACAATGAGCAGTTCTTC	CASSPSPGLHYNEQFF
TRBJ1-5	.	TRBV2	.	TGTGCCAGCAGTGAAGGGAGGTATCAGCCCCAGCATTTT	CASSEGRYQPQHF
TRBJ1-2	.	TRBV27	TRBD1	TGTGCCAGCAGGCCCGGAGGGGGCAATGGCTACACCTTC	CASRPGGGNGYTF
TRBJ1-2	.	TRBV30	TRBD1	TGTGCCTGGGTTTCCGGACAGGGGTTTGGGGGCTACACCTTC	CAWVSGQGFGGYTF
TRBJ2-5	few	TRBV3-1/TRBV3-2	TRBD1	TGTGCCAGCAGCCGCGGACAGGGCTATCAAGAGACCCAGTACTTC	CASSRGQGYQETQYF
TRBJ1-1	.	TRBV27	TRBD1	TGTGCCAGCAGTTGGGGACAGGGGGCCCTCCGGGGCGCTGAAGCTTTCTTT	CASSWGQGALRGAEAFF
TRBJ2-3	few	TRBV2	TRBD2	TGTGCCAGCAAGGCCGGGACTAACACAGATACGCAGTATTTT	CASKAGTNTDTQYF
TRBJ1-2	once	TRBV27	TRBD1	TGTGCCAGCAGTTCGACAGGGACCTATGGCTACACCTTC	CASSSTGTYGYTF
TRBJ1-5	many	TRBV6-4	.	TGTGCCAGCAGTGTTTCAGCGGAGAATCAGCCCCAGCATTTT	CASSVSAENQPQHF
TRBJ2-7	.	TRBV28	TRBD2	TGTGCCAGCCGGCCCGCGGGACTAGTCTTCTACGAGCAGTACTTC	CASRPAGLVFYEQYF